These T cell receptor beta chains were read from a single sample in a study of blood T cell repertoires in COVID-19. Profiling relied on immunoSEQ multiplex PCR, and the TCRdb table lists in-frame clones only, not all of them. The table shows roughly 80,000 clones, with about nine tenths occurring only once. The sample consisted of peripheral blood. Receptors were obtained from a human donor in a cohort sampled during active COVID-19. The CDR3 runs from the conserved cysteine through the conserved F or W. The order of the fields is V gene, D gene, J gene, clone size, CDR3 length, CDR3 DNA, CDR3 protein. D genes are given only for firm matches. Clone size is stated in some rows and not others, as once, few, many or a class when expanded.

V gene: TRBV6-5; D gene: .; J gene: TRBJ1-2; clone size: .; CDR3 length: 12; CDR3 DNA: TGTGCCAGCAGATCGGAGAACTATGGCTACACCTTC; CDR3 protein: CASRSENYGYTF
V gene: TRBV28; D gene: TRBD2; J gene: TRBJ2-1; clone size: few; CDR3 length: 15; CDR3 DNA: TGTGCCAGCAGCTCCGGGACTAGCGGGATGGATGAGCAGTTCTTC; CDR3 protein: CASSSGTSGMDEQFF
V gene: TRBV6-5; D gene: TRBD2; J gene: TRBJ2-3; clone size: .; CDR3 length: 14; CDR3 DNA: TGTGCCAGCGGCTTAGCGGGGCCCGGGAATACGCAGTATTTT; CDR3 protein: CASGLAGPGNTQYF
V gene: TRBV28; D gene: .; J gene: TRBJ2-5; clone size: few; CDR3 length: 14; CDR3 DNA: TGTGCCAGCAGTTATGCGGGCACCCAAGAGACCCAGTACTTC; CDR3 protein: CASSYAGTQETQYF
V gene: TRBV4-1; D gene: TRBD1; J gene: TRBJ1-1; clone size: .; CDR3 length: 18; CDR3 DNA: TGCGCCAGCAGCCAATGGGGGACAGGGCCTGTGGGGAACACTGAAGCTTTCTTT; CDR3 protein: CASSQWGTGPVGNTEAFF
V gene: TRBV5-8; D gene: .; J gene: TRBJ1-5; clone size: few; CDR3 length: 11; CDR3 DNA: TGTGCCAGCAGCTTGCGGGAGCCCCAGCATTTT; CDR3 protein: CASSLREPQHF
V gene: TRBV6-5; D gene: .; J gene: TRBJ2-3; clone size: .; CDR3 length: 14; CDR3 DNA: TGTGCCAGCACCATCGGGACATCGCCAGATACGCAGTATTTT; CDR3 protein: CASTIGTSPDTQYF
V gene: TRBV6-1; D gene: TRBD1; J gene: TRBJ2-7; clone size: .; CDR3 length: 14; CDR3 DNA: TGTGCCAGCAGTGAAAGTAACAGGGGCCACGAGCAGTACTTC; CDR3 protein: CASSESNRGHEQYF
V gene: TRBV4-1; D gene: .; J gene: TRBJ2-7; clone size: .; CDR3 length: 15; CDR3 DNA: TGCGCCAGCAGCCAAACCAATGGGGCAGGGTACGAGCAGTACTTC; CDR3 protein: CASSQTNGAGYEQYF
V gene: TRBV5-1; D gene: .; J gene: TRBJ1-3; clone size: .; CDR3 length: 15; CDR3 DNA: TGCGCCAGCGCGAGGGGGATAGACTCTGGAAACACCATATATTTT; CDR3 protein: CASARGIDSGNTIYF
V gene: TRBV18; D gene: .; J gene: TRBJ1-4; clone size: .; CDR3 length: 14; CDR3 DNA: TGTGCCAGCTCACCACGGGGGGAGGCTGAAAAACTGTTTTTT; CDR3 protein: CASSPRGEAEKLFF
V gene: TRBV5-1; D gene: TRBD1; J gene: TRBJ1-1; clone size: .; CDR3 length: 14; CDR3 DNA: TGCGCCAGCAGCTTGGACAGGGGGCCGGTGGAAGCTTTCTTT; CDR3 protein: CASSLDRGPVEAFF
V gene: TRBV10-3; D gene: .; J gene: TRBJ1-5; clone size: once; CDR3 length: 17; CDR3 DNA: TGTGCCATCAGTGATATCCTCATGATGCGGGAAAATCAGCCCCAGCATTTT; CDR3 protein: CAISDILMMRENQPQHF
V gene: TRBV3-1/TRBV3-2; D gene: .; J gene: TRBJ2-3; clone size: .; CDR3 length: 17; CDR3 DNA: TGTGCCAGCAGCCAATCCGGGGGACTGTCTAGCACAGATACGCAGTATTTT; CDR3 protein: CASSQSGGLSSTDTQYF
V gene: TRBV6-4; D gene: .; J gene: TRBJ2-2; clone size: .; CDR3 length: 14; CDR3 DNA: TGTGCCAGCAGTGTCGGGGTTAACACCGGGGAGCTGTTTTTT; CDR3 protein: CASSVGVNTGELFF
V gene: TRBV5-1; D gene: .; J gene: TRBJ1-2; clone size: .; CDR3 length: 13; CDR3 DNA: TGCGCCAGCAGCTTTTTCAGTGACTATGGCTACACCTTC; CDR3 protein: CASSFFSDYGYTF
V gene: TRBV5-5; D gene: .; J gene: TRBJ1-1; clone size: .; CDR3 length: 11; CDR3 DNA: TGTGCCAGCAGCTCTACTTATGAAGCTTTCTTT; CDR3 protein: CASSSTYEAFF
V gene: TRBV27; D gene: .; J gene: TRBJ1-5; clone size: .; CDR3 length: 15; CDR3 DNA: TGTGCCAGCAGTTTGGAGGGCGCTAGCAATCAGCCCCAGCATTTT; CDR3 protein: CASSLEGASNQPQHF
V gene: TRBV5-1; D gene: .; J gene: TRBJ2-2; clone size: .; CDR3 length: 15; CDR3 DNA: TGCGCCAGCAGCACTGGACTCGCGAACACCGGGGAGCTGTTTTTT; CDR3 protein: CASSTGLANTGELFF
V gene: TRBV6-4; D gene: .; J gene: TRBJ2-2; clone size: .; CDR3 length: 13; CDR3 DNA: TGTGCCAGCAGTGACGGGGCTACCGGGGAGCTGTTTTTT; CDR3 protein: CASSDGATGELFF
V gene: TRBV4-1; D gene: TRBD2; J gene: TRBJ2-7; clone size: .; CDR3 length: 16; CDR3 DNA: TGCGCCAGCAGCCAACCCCTAGCGGGGAACTCCTACGAGCAGTACTTC; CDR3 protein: CASSQPLAGNSYEQYF
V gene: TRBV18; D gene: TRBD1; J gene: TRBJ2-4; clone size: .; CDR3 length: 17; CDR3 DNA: TGTGCCAGCTCACCGTCCGGGACAGGGGGAGCCAAAAACATTCAGTACTTC; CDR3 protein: CASSPSGTGGAKNIQYF
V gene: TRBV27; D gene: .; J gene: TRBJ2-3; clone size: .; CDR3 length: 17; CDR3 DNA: TGTGCCAGCAGTTTACGGTTCCGAATCGAGATCCCAGATACGCAGTATTTT; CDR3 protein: CASSLRFRIEIPDTQYF
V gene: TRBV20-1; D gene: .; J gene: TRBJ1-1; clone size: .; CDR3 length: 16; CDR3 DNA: TGCAGTGCTAGTGGCCCGGGACTCACTCTGGGCACTGAAGCTTTCTTT; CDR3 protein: CSASGPGLTLGTEAFF
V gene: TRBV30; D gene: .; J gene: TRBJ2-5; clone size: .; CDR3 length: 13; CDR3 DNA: TGTGCCTGGAATGCAGCTAGGAAAGAGACCCAGTACTTC; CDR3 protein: CAWNAARKETQYF
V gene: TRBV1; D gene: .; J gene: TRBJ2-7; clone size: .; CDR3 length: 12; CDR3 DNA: TGCACCAGCAGTACCGGCTCCTACGAGCAGTACTTC; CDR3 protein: CTSSTGSYEQYF
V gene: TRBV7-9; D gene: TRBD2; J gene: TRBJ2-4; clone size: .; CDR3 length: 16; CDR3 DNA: TGTGCCAGCAGCTTCGGACTAGCGGGGGCCAAAAACATTCAGTACTTC; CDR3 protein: CASSFGLAGAKNIQYF
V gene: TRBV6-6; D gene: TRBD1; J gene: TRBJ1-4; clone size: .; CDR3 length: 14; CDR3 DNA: TGTGCCAGCAGATCGGGACAGGGGGATGAAAAACTGTTTTTT; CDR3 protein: CASRSGQGDEKLFF
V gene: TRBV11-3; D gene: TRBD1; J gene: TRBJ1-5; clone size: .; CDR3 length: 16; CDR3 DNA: TGTGCCAGCAGCTTCGACAGGGACCCTAGCAATCAGCCCCAGCATTTT; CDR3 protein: CASSFDRDPSNQPQHF
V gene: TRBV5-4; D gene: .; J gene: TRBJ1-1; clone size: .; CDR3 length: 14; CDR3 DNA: TGTGCCAGCAGCCCTACGACAGAGAACACTGAAGCTTTCTTT; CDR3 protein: CASSPTTENTEAFF
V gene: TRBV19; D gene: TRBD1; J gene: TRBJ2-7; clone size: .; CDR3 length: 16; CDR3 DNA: TGTGCCAGTGGACAACAAGGACAGGGGGCGCCGAAGGAGCAGTACTTC; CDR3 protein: CASGQQGQGAPKEQYF
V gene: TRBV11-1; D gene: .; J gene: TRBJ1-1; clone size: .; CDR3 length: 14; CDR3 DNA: TGTGCCAGCAGCTTAGGGGGCCTGAACACTGAAGCTTTCTTT; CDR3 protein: CASSLGGLNTEAFF